The entry that follows covers one T cell receptor beta chain sequence. No cognate antigen has been identified for it. Base qualities are not provided; no much larger clone lies one nucleotide away. These data belong to a study of cytomegalovirus exposure and HLA in healthy donors listed by TCRdb under 2017. About the study as a whole: According to an earlier analysis of a few hundred of the donors, some 170 million T cells yielded approximately 120 million unique TCR beta sequences and about 300 Gb of sequence data. An early release that covered some 630 HLA-typed donors contained about 300 gigabases of sequencing data and 75 million to 100 million unique TCR sequences. Among the approximately 430 genotyped donors, approximately 77% belonged to the genetic ancestry cluster associated with self-reported Caucasian donors. The study was designed to test whether signatures of past pathogen exposure could be identified by cataloging public T cell receptors. Using immunosequencing, the study profiled T cell repertoires from fewer than 700 subjects and related those repertoires to cytomegalovirus serostatus. Along with the approximately 700-subject first cohort, a separate validation cohort of over a hundred different subjects was used. The study combined high-throughput TCR immunosequencing, statistical association of individual TCRs with disease status, and machine learning to predict cytomegalovirus infection status. In a later analysis, previously published TCR beta repertoires from 670 or so donors were re-analyzed and high-resolution HLA genotyping was added so that TCR occurrence patterns could be studied. Rather than drawing on any new phenotypic data, the later analysis identified candidate immune exposures from TCR beta sequences and the way those sequences occurred across donors. In an earlier analysis of several hundred of the donors, high-throughput TCR beta sequencing was used to judge whether each TCR beta V gene segment behaved as functional or pseudogenic. Alongside the repertoire data, information on donor age, sex, ethnicity and CMV serostatus was compiled. A later genetic analysis took genome-wide SNP genotypes for about three fifths of the 666 donors and used that subset as a discovery cohort. Every discovery cohort repertoire had been produced on one sequencing platform. Class I and class II HLA loci were covered by the typing at four-digit resolution. The number of typed donors differed by locus: about 620-640 for A, B, C, DRB1 and DQB1; some 540 for DQA1; around 610 for DPA1; and roughly 490 for DPB1. Roughly 5 DR-DQ haplotypes were handled as single units for association and clustering, since linkage in the cohort was strong. Among some 410 genotyped donors of the cohort, an average of approximately 240,000 unique TCR beta nucleotide sequences was sequenced per donor, of which about 18% were non-productive. On the study overall, not on this receptor specifically: Because HLA typing was unavailable for some donors at each locus, only the typed subset was used in association tests. In vitro tests confirmed that three of the cytomegalovirus-associated TCR beta chains recognize cytomegalovirus antigens. The authors suggested that the approach could potentially be extended to other disease states and immunological phenotypes. A total of 150 or so TCR beta chains were listed by the study as associated with cytomegalovirus. In a later genetic analysis, a missense DCLRE1C variant was associated with V-gene and J-gene trimming of TCR beta chains, and the association was replicated in an independent cohort. Broadly in line with IMGT annotations, most TCR beta V segments showed up in productive rearrangements about 87% or about 30% of the time in an earlier analysis of roughly 590 of the donors. CMV serostatus was the only immune exposure information available for the cohort. Most TCR sequences were seen in very few donors, while some public TCRs were found in many individuals. Linkage disequilibrium might explain the correlated functional status among segregating V segments, but an unknown experimental factor could not be ruled out. At a false discovery rate of 0.05, a later analysis linked 15,000 to 20,000 TCR beta sequences to specific HLA alleles. Only TCR beta chains were sequenced in this cohort, and the absence of alpha or paired-chain data limited detectable features. Strong co-occurrence of HLA alleles, especially DR and DQ, made assigning TCR associations to individual alleles difficult. The 87-base-pair reads could not distinguish some IMGT-functional V segments, including TRBV6-2 and TRBV6-3, so those segments were excluded. In a later analysis, HLA-associated TCR beta chains were found to be more clonally expanded and to have lower generation probabilities than equally common non-associated chains. According to a later genetic analysis, donors in an Asian-associated ancestry cluster had fewer N-insertions in productive TCRs than the roughly 700-donor mean. A further reported finding was that TCR beta sequences accurately predicted the HLA-A and HLA-B alleles for most subjects in the first cohort. In a later analysis, most CMV-associated TCR beta chains were found to appear HLA-restricted, with HLA associations seemingly driven largely by CMV exposure. The classifier was reported to diagnose cytomegalovirus status with high specificity and sensitivity in both the original cohort and the validation cohort. A group of highly shared sequence variants was considered likely to be a technical artifact of the sequencing pipeline. The earlier analysis of fewer than 750 of the donors excluded fewer than 20 rarely observed V segments, including chromosome 9 orphons, because counts were too low. According to a later analysis, TCR association rates differed among HLA loci, with DRB1 alleles showing the most associated TCRs and HLA-C alleles showing the fewest. Roughly uniform sequencing depth across donors was assumed in presence/absence analyses, although this assumption may not hold. Several of the top co-occurrence clusters appeared to be linked to parvovirus B19, influenza, CMV and Epstein-Barr virus, according to a later analysis.

The CDR3 runs 15 amino acids, cysteine and phenylalanine included. Just the 45-base CDR3 DNA is kept, in frame starting at base 1. From the germline V gene, CDR1 is SGHRS and CDR2 is YFSETQ. Ends trimmed: V by 2 bases, J by 4 bases; bases unmatched to a gene: 4. The protocol used for the library was the immunoSEQ multiplex PCR assay. A mixture of 60 forward primers for TCR Vbeta segments and 13 reverse primers for TCR Jbeta segments was used in the multiplex PCR. A multiplex PCR assay on genomic DNA amplified the CDR3 region of rearranged TCR beta genes. The amplified TCR beta libraries were sequenced on the Illumina HiSeq System as 87-base-pair reads. In the original analysis: A later analysis counted about 76 million unique TCR beta chains across the 670 or so repertoires, and some 11 million of these chains were shared by at least two donors. Raw reads were error-corrected and collapsed into unique sequences by a nearest-neighbor algorithm in which closely related sequences were merged to remove PCR and sequencing errors. Alignment of CDR3 sequences to IMGT reference sequences was used to assign V, D and J gene segments. For a sequence to be retained, a match of at least six nucleotides was required to both a V gene segment and a J gene segment. A rearrangement counted as productive if the CDR3 had no stop codons and remained in frame with V and J, and every other rearrangement counted as non-productive. Following IMGT convention, CDR3 was defined as the stretch from the second conserved V-encoded cysteine to the conserved J-encoded phenylalanine. Sequences without an unambiguous match to a single V gene segment were excluded from the earlier analysis of a few hundred of the donors. In an earlier analysis of almost 600 of the donors, a V segment was called functional when productive rearrangements were above 56.7%, and segregating when the standard deviation between donors exceeded 5%. To diagnose cytomegalovirus status from the catalog of TCR beta chain sequences, a statistical classification framework was built. In a later analysis, TCR nucleotide sequences were compared against IMGT/GENE-DB human TR gene sequences so that V and J genes could be assigned. A later analysis assigned CDR3 sequences and most-parsimonious VDJ recombination scenarios with the TCRdist pipeline. In a later analysis, each TCR beta chain was defined by its CDR3 amino acid sequence together with its V-gene family, and reads lacking a unique V-gene family were excluded. A later analysis removed several hundred highly shared, low-generation-probability nucleotide sequences to deal with suspected cross-contamination and a sequencing artifact. In a later analysis, a clonal expansion index was calculated for each public chain from normalized within-repertoire ranks of inferred template counts. In a later analysis, generation probabilities were computed using a VDJ recombination model fitted to out-of-frame rearrangements, and the results were checked against IGoR. Hypergeometric tests were used in a later analysis to score TCR-TCR, TCR-HLA and TCR-CMV co-occurrence, with a repertoire-size bias correction applied to the TCR pairs. A later analysis estimated false discovery rates by permuting HLA or CMV assignments 20 times. In a later analysis, co-occurring TCRs were grouped using DBSCAN, with TCRdist sequence similarity added in when clustering inside HLA-allele-positive subsets. Co-occurrence clustering excluded repertoires with fewer than 30,000 or more than 120,000 public chains, plus five with anomalous nucleotide sharing. Entries here come from immuneACCESS through TCRdb and include only in-frame sequences with V and J called. Some clones fail to appear in such tables; in the studies checked, an unresolved V gene covers under half of the shortfall, and the cause of the remainder is unknown. V and J calls and clone size come straight from that table; D and trimming were deduced from the DNA. This sample is represented by tens of thousands of clones; roughly 70% of them were singletons. The top ten hold around a quarter of the sample.

In total, around 600 healthy bone marrow donors made up the cohort. At the time of sampling, all cohort members were nominally healthy, though unrecorded immune exposures were likely present. The donor was CMV seropositive and was included in the group of 250 to 300 seropositive cohort members. A peripheral blood sample was collected from each donor, and TCR beta sequencing was performed on peripheral blood mononuclear cells. The Qiagen DNeasy Blood Extraction Kit was used to extract genomic DNA from the blood cell samples. The source is a man aged 45 to 65 in good health and CMV-seropositive. Here the chain combines TRBV5-1 and TRBJ2-1; TRBD2 matches 9 bases in the middle. Sequencing was done on a sample of PBMCs. The CDR3 here reads CASSFGLAPYNEQFF. The DNA reads TGCGCCAGCAGCTTCGGACTAGCGCCTTACAATGAGCAGTTCTTC.